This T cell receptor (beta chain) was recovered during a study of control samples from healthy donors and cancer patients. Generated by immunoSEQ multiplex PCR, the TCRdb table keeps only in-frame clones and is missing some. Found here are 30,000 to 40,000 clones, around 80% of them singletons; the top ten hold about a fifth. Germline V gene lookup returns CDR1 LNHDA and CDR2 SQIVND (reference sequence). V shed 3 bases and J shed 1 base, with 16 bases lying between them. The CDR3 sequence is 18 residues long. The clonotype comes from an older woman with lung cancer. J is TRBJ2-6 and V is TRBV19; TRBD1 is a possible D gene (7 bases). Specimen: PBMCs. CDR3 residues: CASSIRQGGPSGANVLTF. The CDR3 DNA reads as TGTGCCAGTAGTATCCGACAGGGAGGACCTTCTGGGGCCAACGTCCTGACTTTC.